The present T cell receptor beta chain was sequenced within a study of blood T cell repertoires in COVID-19. Trimming removed 4 bases from V and 4 bases from J, with 10 bases in between. This CDR3 comprises 14 residues. CDR1 MNHEY and CDR2 SMNVEV come from the germline V gene (reference sequence). Everyone who took part was about 18 to 90 years old, and they came from about two dozen US areas. In this sample, this clone turned up once. This sample also contains other DNA sequences that code for the same CDR3. The data were produced by immunoSEQ multiplex PCR, yet TCRdb's version contains in-frame clones alone and is incomplete. This sample has around 190,000 clones, with 86% found just once.

The receptor was derived from a man aged 40-49 years with acute COVID-19. Sequenced material: PBMCs or T cells enriched from blood (not recorded which). This chain joins TRBV27 and TRBJ1-4, with D possibly TRBD1 on 5 matching bases. Here the CDR3 DNA reads TGTGCCAGCAGTTCTCTGGGGGGTAATGAAAAACTGTTTTTT. Translated: CASSSLGGNEKLFF.